Below are 15 T cell receptor beta chains sequenced from a single sample in a study of cytotoxic CD8 clonotypes in ibrutinib-treated CLL. This table comes from immunoSEQ multiplex PCR, and its TCRdb copy is limited to in-frame clones, with some not included. The sample gives about 200,000 clones, roughly three quarters of which show up once; 10% to 12% is in the top ten. Sequences were derived from PBMCs, sampled after 12 months of ibrutinib treatment. These receptors were obtained from a human donor with chronic lymphocytic leukemia.

CDR3 in amino acids: CASAGMATDTQYF. CDR3 in DNA: TGTGCCAGCGCCGGGATGGCCACAGATACGCAGTATTTT. The chain links TRBV6-5 to TRBJ2-3; a possible D gene is TRBD2 (5 bases). In germline, CDR1 is MNHEY, CDR2 SVGAGI. V was cut by 8 bases and J by 2 bases, with 11 bases left in between. This CDR3 has 13 amino acids.

V is TRBV5-6 and J is TRBJ2-7, with TRBD2 identical over 12 bases. Germline CDR1 reads SGHDT; CDR2 reads YYEEEE. The V segment lost 3 bases and the J segment 6 bases; nucleotides outside the gene matches: 16. The CDR3 extends over 18 amino acids. In DNA, the CDR3 is TGTGCCAGCAGCTGGAAGGGGGGACTAGCGGGTGAATACCCCGAGCAGTACTTC. Translated, it gives CASSWKGGLAGEYPEQYF.

The V call is TRBV11-2, the J call TRBJ1-1; D possibly corresponds to TRBD1 (5 bases). Trimming shortened V by 5 bases and J by 4 bases, and 14 bases separated the two germline ends. The CDR3 consists of 14 residues. Germline loops: CDR1 SGHAT, CDR2 FQNNGV. In DNA form, the CDR3 reads TGTGCCAGCAGCAAGGGGTGGGGGAGCACTGAAGCTTTCTTT. Translating it yields CASSKGWGSTEAFF.

The chain links TRBV25-1 to TRBJ2-6; TRBD2 might be the D (5 bases). The CDR3 runs to 16 residues. CDR1 MGHDK and CDR2 SYGVNS come from the germline V gene. V lost 2 bases and J 0 bases, leaving 8 bases between the germline ends. The CDR3: CASSEERDSGANVLTF. Here the CDR3 DNA reads TGTGCCAGCAGTGAAGAGAGGGACTCTGGGGCCAACGTCCTGACTTTC.

Comments on this clone: Compared with germline, one end of the junction differs, possibly owing to a read error. The chain employs TRBV5-1 and TRBJ2-3; 9 positions agree with TRBD2. The CDR3 spans 17 residues. Germline V gives CDR1 SGHRS, CDR2 YFSETQ. The CDR3 spells CASSFVAGGPSTDTQYF. CDR3 in DNA: TGTGCCAGCAGCTTTGTGGCGGGAGGGCCGAGCACAGATACGCAGTATTTT.

V gene TRBV7-9 combines with J gene TRBJ2-3, with D uncertain. Germline V gives CDR1 SEHNR, CDR2 FQNEAQ (reference sequence). CDR3 length: 12 amino acids. The V gene lost 11 bases and the J gene lost 6 bases, with 15 bases spanning the gap. DNA for the CDR3: TGTGCCGTGAGTCTAGTTGTGGATACGCAGTATTTT. It is translated as CAVSLVVDTQYF.

The rearrangement joins TRBV4-2 to TRBJ1-2; a weak D match, TRBD1 (6 bases). The V gene's germline CDR1 is LGHNA and CDR2 YNFKEQ. CDR3 length: 16 residues. The V gene lost 0 bases and the J gene lost 7 bases, with 18 bases spanning the gap. The CDR3 reads CASSQDFGGVVLGYTF. The CDR3 bases are TGTGCCAGCAGCCAAGATTTTGGGGGCGTAGTCCTTGGCTACACCTTC.

The V gene is TRBV18, the J gene TRBJ2-3, with D hard to call. The CDR3 is made up of 14 amino acids. The ends were cut back, 3 bases at V and 1 base at J, with 8 bases in the middle. Germline loops: CDR1 KGHSH, CDR2 LQKENI. DNA for the CDR3: TGTGCCAGCTCACCCCAGGCGGGCACAGATACGCAGTATTTT. This codes for CASSPQAGTDTQYF.

The rearrangement joins TRBV18 to TRBJ2-1; the D is unclear. Germline assignment: CDR1 KGHSH and CDR2 LQKENI. Trimming cost V 3 bases and J 6 bases, with 12 bases left between them. The CDR3 loop spans 14 amino acids. CDR3 protein: CASSPVEAGNEQFF. In DNA form, the CDR3 reads TGTGCCAGCTCACCGGTCGAGGCAGGCAATGAGCAGTTCTTC.

The V gene is TRBV6-5, the J gene TRBJ1-1, with unresolved D. CDR1 is MNHEY and CDR2 is SVGAGI in the germline V gene. The CDR3 has 15 amino acids. The chain's CDR3 is CALSDRGILNTEAFF. Written as DNA, the CDR3 is TGTGCTCTCAGTGATAGAGGGATCCTGAACACTGAAGCTTTCTTT.

This chain uses TRBV7-8 with TRBJ2-3, with D possibly called TRBD1 or TRBD2 (5 bases each). Germline V gives CDR1 SGHVS, CDR2 FQNEAQ. This CDR3 is built from 14 residues. Trimming took off 8 bases at V and 4 bases at J, with 16 bases between the two ends. CDR3 DNA: TGTGCCAGCGAACTAGTAAGGGGAGCAGATACGCAGTATTTT. This codes for CASELVRGADTQYF. Full variable domain (outside the CDR3, taken from reference TRBV7-8 and TRBJ2-3): GAGVSQSPRYKVAKRGQDVALRCDPISGHVSLFWYQQALGQGPEFLTYFQNEAQLDKSGLPSDRFFAERPEGSVSTLKIQRTQQEDSAVYLCASELVRGADTQYFGPGTRLTVL.

This chain uses TRBV9 with TRBJ2-7; possibly TRBD1 for D (6 bases). From germline, CDR1 is SGDLS and CDR2 YYNGEE. This CDR3 has 14 residues. Trimming cost V 3 bases and J 4 bases, with 14 bases left between them. CDR3 sequence reads: CASSATGGRYEQYF. As DNA, the CDR3 is TGTGCCAGCAGCGCGACAGGTGGTCGATACGAGCAGTACTTC.

The genes are TRBV5-1 and TRBJ1-5, with D possibly being TRBD1 (5 bases). V lost 0 bases to trimming and J lost 4 bases, with 20 bases between them. The CDR3 extends over 18 amino acids. Germline lookup yields CDR1 SGHRS and CDR2 YFSETQ. CDR3 DNA: TGCGCCAGCAGCTTGGGCCCCCTGAATGGGGGGTGGAATCAGCCCCAGCATTTT. Amino acid sequence: CASSLGPLNGGWNQPQHF.

This rearrangement joins TRBV10-3 to TRBJ2-7; D uncertain. The CDR3 totals 10 residues. The germline V and J ends were trimmed by 6 bases and 3 bases, with 3 bases remaining between them. CDR1 is ENHRY and CDR2 is SYGVKD in the germline V gene. The CDR3 protein is CAISLYEQYF. DNA of the CDR3: TGTGCCATCAGCCTCTACGAGCAGTACTTC.

The CDR3 nucleotides are TGTGCCAGCAGCCGGACTAGCGGGAGTACAGATACGCAGTATTTT. Translated, it gives CASSRTSGSTDTQYF. This rearrangement joins TRBV7-6 to TRBJ2-3, with 13 bases matching TRBD2. There are 15 residues in the CDR3. The V and J ends lost 5 bases and 3 bases, in that order; junction bases with no gene match: 2. Germline V gene data show CDR1 as SGHVS and CDR2 as FNYEAQ.